The source of this T cell receptor beta chain is a study of naive and memory T cell subsets (TCRdb year 2017). In terms of the full investigation: The figure summarizing the skin biopsy and whole blood samples listed about ten blood donors, 7 tuberculin skin test biopsies and 3 saline control biopsies. Skin biopsies were taken from tuberculin skin test sites or from saline-injected control sites and were processed for RNA extraction as described before. PCR2 was typically performed as a SYBR Green qPCR that was stopped at a set threshold, although end-point PCR (approximately 6 cycles) could be used instead for low-input samples.

Library method: UMI-ligation and nested PCR. The ligated cDNA was amplified by four rounds of PCR, in which nested alpha and beta constant region primers were used together with the SP2 primer. TCR RNA was reverse transcribed with SuperScript IV using alpha and beta constant region primers for the blood and skin samples. An oligonucleotide carrying the Illumina SP2 primer and a UMI was ligated to the cDNA 3' end using T4 RNA ligase 1. To prevent hairpin formation, the 12-nucleotide UMI was made up of two random hexamers with an eight-base spacer between them. From the second PCR onward, TCR alpha and beta chain libraries were processed separately, and dual indexing was applied for multiplexing. After pooling, the indexed libraries were analyzed by capillary electrophoresis and sequenced on either an Illumina MiSeq or NextSeq. PhiX DNA at roughly 4.5-8% was spiked into libraries to increase base diversity and improve cluster recognition. Concerning the study's data processing: Demultiplexor pulled UMIs out of read 2, joined the UMIs with the TCR sequence from read 1, and separated reads according to sample indices. V and J genes and V-J junctions were identified by Decombinator, which gave every TCR a five-part identifier that included V and J deletions. Collapsinator used UMIs to correct sequencing errors and PCR amplification heterogeneity, yielding UMI-based abundance per TCR. Identifiers were converted to nucleotide sequence by CDR3Translator and translated to amino acids, and CDR3 regions were extracted on the basis of terminal motifs. After normalization to the amount of input RNA, the error-corrected alpha and beta TCR counts from blood and from skin were compared. TCRdb ran its own pipeline on the public reads, namely fastp trimming at Q25 and MiXCR clone calling, and kept in-frame beta chains. Duplicate CDR3 protein sequences are folded into a single record with the most common DNA and genes. Here the V and J calls rest on TCRdb's processing, not on the authors' analysis. Within this sample are around 20,000 distinct CDR3 sequences, with about 6% of them counted one time only. Of the sample, 6.2% falls within the top ten clones.

Study-wide findings and limitations: The higher numbers of TCRs at tuberculin skin test sites were interpreted as T cell infiltration of a delayed type IV hypersensitivity reaction. The paper did not give details on skin biopsy collection and RNA processing but referred to earlier studies for those details. The potential sensitivity of the RNA-based method to TCR transcript changes with T cell activation and differentiation was acknowledged. TCR sequences were reportedly recovered from both skin biopsy types, with far more TCRs at tuberculin skin test sites.

This clonotype was observed many times. The antigen this receptor binds is unknown. No base-level quality is on record; no much larger clone is a single base apart. CDR1 MNHEY and CDR2 SMNVEV were looked up in the germline V gene (reference sequence). From the cysteine up to the phenylalanine, the CDR3 has a length of 16 residues. Only the CDR3 DNA is retained, 48 bases long and in frame from the first base. Trimming at the junction amounts to 4 bases on V and 3 bases on J, and the germline ends lie 16 bases apart. The treatment or condition label on this specimen signifies: skin biopsy from PPD injection site in Mantoux-positive individual. Using 3' ligation of a UMI-containing oligonucleotide to TCR cDNA, the study laid out a robust and sensitive protocol to amplify, sequence and analyze TCRs. Tuberculin skin test biopsies came from sites injected with PPD in individuals with a positive Mantoux test. Total RNA was treated with RQ1 DNase, without cell sorting, prior to reverse transcription, with an input of roughly 1 to 1000 ng being targeted. Libraries were prepared from skin biopsies and whole blood to test how robust the pipeline was in samples where T cells are a minority population.

This chain joins TRBV27 to TRBJ2-1; TRBD2 is a weak D gene call, 7 bases matching. The TCR comes from an adult in good health. The sample consisted of skin, taken from a tuberculin skin test site. The DNA sequence is given as TGTGCCAGCAGTTCCCGGGGGGCCTCTCACTACAATGAGCAGTTCTTC. It is translated as CASSSRGASHYNEQFF.